A selection of T cell receptor beta chains follows, all from one sample in a study of blood T cell repertoires in COVID-19. Method: immunoSEQ multiplex PCR; TCRdb's copy keeps in-frame clones and lacks some. The sample gives 490,000 or so clones, 70% to 90% of which show up once; 7% to 10% is in the top ten. Sequenced: PBMCs or T cells enriched from blood (not recorded which). These receptors originate from a woman aged 60 to 75 who had recovered from COVID-19. The conserved cysteine and the conserved F or W are not part of the CDR3 here.

J: TRBJ2-7
V: TRBV28
CDR3: ASSFFSGGNTYEQY

J: TRBJ1-4
V: TRBV5-1
CDR3: ASSLGAHGREKLF

J: TRBJ1-2
V: TRBV5-6
CDR3: ASSLGEISYGYT

J: TRBJ2-7
V: TRBV2
CDR3: ASSDGYEQY

J: TRBJ2-3
V: TRBV13
CDR3: ASSPSVRGGYSDTQY

J: TRBJ1-2
V: TRBV4-1
CDR3: ASSQDLRSNRGYT

J: TRBJ1-5
V: TRBV6-5
CDR3: ASTAARNQPQH

J: TRBJ1-6
V: TRBV6-5
CDR3: ASSTGDRGGSPLH

J: TRBJ2-3
V: TRBV7-2
CDR3: ASSISGAPTDTQY

J: TRBJ2-3
V: TRBV19
CDR3: ASSNRGPSTDTQY

J: TRBJ2-7
V: TRBV2
CDR3: ASNPGGEQY

J: TRBJ1-6
V: TRBV19
CDR3: ASSIQGWDSPLH

J: TRBJ2-3
V: TRBV5-1
CDR3: ASSRDRVGTNTQY

J: TRBJ2-1
V: TRBV5-1
CDR3: ASSPGLAGPNNEQF

J: TRBJ1-1
V: TRBV10-2
CDR3: ASSESTGAVGTEAF

J: TRBJ2-1
V: TRBV20-1
CDR3: SASGATEFYNEQF

J: TRBJ1-1
V: TRBV2
CDR3: ASSEVGHSEWTEAF

J: TRBJ1-2
V: TRBV6-1
CDR3: ASSERGNYGYT

J: TRBJ1-6
V: TRBV15
CDR3: ATSRDDRGFNSPLH

J: TRBJ1-5
V: TRBV5-8
CDR3: ASSSSGDSNQPQH

J: TRBJ1-3
V: TRBV27
CDR3: ASSTQGGNTIY

J: TRBJ2-3
V: TRBV18
CDR3: ASSPLGIAGTDTQY

J: TRBJ2-7
V: TRBV12-5
CDR3: ASGLDGRGYEQY

J: TRBJ2-3
V: TRBV5-5
CDR3: ASSFTGGTDTQY

J: TRBJ2-7
V: TRBV4-1
CDR3: ASSQGGGGGYEQY

J: TRBJ2-2
V: TRBV15
CDR3: ATSRDLGGADTGELF

J: TRBJ2-3
V: TRBV4-1
CDR3: ASSLPIIGQGGRDTQY

J: TRBJ1-4
V: TRBV4-1
CDR3: ASSLGTGVGEKLF

J: TRBJ2-3
V: TRBV24-1
CDR3: ATFSGSSTDTQY

J: TRBJ2-6
V: TRBV13
CDR3: ASSFRGTGANVLT

J: TRBJ2-1
V: TRBV24-1
CDR3: ATSDNKESSYNEQF

J: TRBJ1-5
V: TRBV12-3/TRBV12-4
CDR3: ASSFVGGRPQH

J: TRBJ2-3
V: TRBV4-1
CDR3: ASSQSILASTDTQY

J: TRBJ2-1
V: TRBV24-1
CDR3: ATSDLQGEGRDNEQF

J: TRBJ2-1
V: TRBV6-6
CDR3: ASSYTERGPHNEQF

J: TRBJ2-2
V: TRBV9
CDR3: ASSPPGLAGFTGELF

J: TRBJ2-2
V: TRBV6-5
CDR3: ASSYMGTGGTGELF

J: TRBJ1-3
V: TRBV6-1
CDR3: ASSALGRQGMGNTIY

J: TRBJ1-3
V: TRBV29-1
CDR3: SVDQGYGNTIY

J: TRBJ2-7
V: TRBV3-1/TRBV3-2
CDR3: ASSPSGQGDEQY

J: TRBJ1-5
V: TRBV19
CDR3: ASSPGTGVQPQH

J: TRBJ1-1
V: TRBV29-1
CDR3: SVDRGNTEAF

J: TRBJ2-5
V: TRBV7-8
CDR3: ASSLLRGRETQY

J: TRBJ1-4
V: TRBV5-1
CDR3: ASTPTGQDNEKLF

J: TRBJ1-2
V: TRBV30
CDR3: AWSVQSLAGYGYT

J: TRBJ2-2
V: TRBV11-3
CDR3: ASSLGDSVTGELF

J: TRBJ1-6
V: TRBV5-1
CDR3: ASSYDRGEGPLH

J: TRBJ1-4
V: TRBV5-5
CDR3: ASSLESRQGYNEKLF

J: TRBJ1-4
V: TRBV11-3
CDR3: ASSAGQAINEKLF

J: TRBJ1-6
V: TRBV14
CDR3: ASSQGNAFWRNSPLH

J: TRBJ2-1
V: TRBV20-1
CDR3: SAPLTHEQF

J: TRBJ2-7
V: TRBV2
CDR3: ASSLTGASYEQY

J: TRBJ1-5
V: TRBV15
CDR3: ATSRGPEQAPQH

J: TRBJ2-2
V: TRBV4-1
CDR3: ASSQVAGGITGELF

J: TRBJ2-6
V: TRBV11-2
CDR3: ASSLKGGSSGANVLT

J: TRBJ2-3
V: TRBV5-4
CDR3: ASSAGTASTDTQY

J: TRBJ1-2
V: TRBV24-1
CDR3: ATSEGGVRGDYGYT